This T cell receptor beta chain was identified in a study of blood T cell repertoires in COVID-19. The protocol was immunoSEQ multiplex PCR, while the TCRdb copy is restricted to in-frame clones and leaves out a portion. The sample yields around 100,000 clones, 81% seen once. CDR1 MNHNY and CDR2 SVGAGI come from the germline V gene (reference sequence). The CDR3 has 14 amino acids. Trimming cost V 4 bases and J 9 bases, with 16 bases left between them. J is TRBJ1-5 and V is TRBV6-6, with TRBD1 as a possible D gene (6 bases). The clonotype comes from a man aged 45 to 65 with acute or convalescent COVID-19. The specimen was peripheral blood. This chain's CDR3 is CASSLGHGEGPQHF. In DNA, the CDR3 is TGTGCCAGCAGTTTGGGACACGGTGAGGGGCCCCAGCATTTT.